The 26 T cell receptor beta chains listed next were all sequenced from one sample in a study of T cell repertoires in cytomegalovirus infection. Antigen specificity for these receptors is unknown. MiXCR was run by TCRdb on the reads, yielding one entry per CDR3 protein. The sample carries some 350,000 distinct CDR3 sequences, just under 30% recorded once. The sample in question was cultured PBMCs, obtained from culture after CMV antigen stimulation. These receptors were obtained from a human donor in good health (CMV status not recorded). Some clones in this sample may be carry-over from other donors' samples.

This sequence joins TRBV6-1 and TRBJ2-7, with 7 bases lining up with TRBD2. V lost 1 base, J lost 2 bases, and 5 bases stayed unmatched. Germline V gene sequence: CDR1 MNHNS, CDR2 SASEGT. This CDR3 contains 15 residues. The CDR3 loop is CASSEEAGFPYEQYF. The DNA of the CDR3 is TGTGCCAGCAGTGAAGAAGCGGGATTTCCCTACGAGCAGTACTTC.

In its sample, this clonotype was seen many times. The V call is TRBV6-1, the J call TRBJ1-5; the D gene is possibly TRBD1 (5 bases). This CDR3 region has 15 residues. V gave up 6 bases and J gave up 3 bases, with 15 bases separating them. Per the germline V gene, CDR1 is MNHNS and CDR2 is SASEGT. The chain's CDR3 is CASRSTVWDNQPQHF. The CDR3 DNA reads as TGTGCCAGCAGATCGACAGTATGGGACAATCAGCCCCAGCATTTT.

The V call is TRBV6-5, the J call TRBJ1-2, with D uncertain. Germline assignment: CDR1 MNHEY and CDR2 SVGAGI. There are 13 residues in the CDR3. Trimming pared 8 bases from V and 5 bases from J, leaving 15 bases between. CDR3 DNA: TGTGCCAGCTTTGAGGTAGCTGGGTATGGCTACACCTTC. Translating it yields CASFEVAGYGYTF.

The V gene is TRBV9, the J gene TRBJ2-7; D assignment may be TRBD1 or TRBD2 (5 bases each). The ends were cut back, 4 bases at V and 0 bases at J, with 23 bases in the middle. This CDR3 contains 18 residues. In germline, CDR1 is SGDLS, CDR2 YYNGEE. This chain's CDR3 is CASSSALAGPEGSYEQYF. The CDR3 nucleotides are TGTGCCAGCAGCAGCGCCCTAGCAGGGCCAGAAGGCTCCTACGAGCAGTACTTC.

A few counts support this clonotype. The chain couples TRBV6-5 to TRBJ1-5; D call uncertain. Germline CDR1 reads MNHEY; CDR2 reads SVGAGI. This CDR3 is built from 13 residues. The V and J ends lost 2 bases and 12 bases respectively, with 14 bases between them. DNA of the CDR3: TGTGCCAGCAGTTACGGTCACGGTTTGGACCAGCATTTT. Translating gives CASSYGHGLDQHF.

Note on this clonotype: It may be a read error: a sequence one base away is much more abundant. This chain's CDR3 is CASSLEDRPAGGKNEQFF. DNA of the CDR3: TGTGCCAGCAGCTTAGAAGACCGACCAGCGGGAGGTAAAAATGAGCAGTTCTTC. The rearrangement links TRBV7-6 to TRBJ2-1; 9 bases align to TRBD2. The germline CDR1 and CDR2 sequences are SGHVS and FNYEAQ. The V gene end was trimmed by 1 base and the J gene end by 7 bases; junction bases not matched to a gene: 14. The CDR3 totals 18 residues.

The rearrangement joins TRBV7-3 to TRBJ1-5, with D possibly matching TRBD1 (5 bases). The CDR3 consists of 15 residues. The germline V gene encodes CDR1 SGHTA and CDR2 FQGTGA. V lost 0 bases and J lost 5, with 11 bases in between. The CDR3 bases are TGTGCCAGCAGCTTAACGGCCGGGGCGGATCAGCCCCAGCATTTT. This sequence encodes CASSLTAGADQPQHF. Together with reference TRBV7-3 and TRBJ1-5, the CDR3 gives the full variable domain: GAGVSQTPSNKVTEKGKYVELRCDPISGHTALYWYRQSLGQGPEFLIYFQGTGAADDSGLPNDRFFAVRPEGSVSTLKIQRTERGDSAVYLCASSLTAGADQPQHFGDGTRLSIL.

This clonotype was counted ten times or more. The chain combines TRBV7-2 with TRBJ2-1, with a tentative D call TRBD2 (5 bases). The CDR3 is 15 amino acids. Trimming cost V 4 bases and J 2 bases, with 12 bases left between them. CDR1 is SGHTA, CDR2 FQGNSA, per germline. The CDR3 DNA reads TGTGCCAGCAGCTCGCGGGTGGGGACCTACAATGAGCAGTTCTTC. Translating it yields CASSSRVGTYNEQFF.

This clonotype was detected many times. The gene calls are TRBV7-8 and TRBJ1-4; 7 positions match TRBD1. Germline CDR1 reads SGHVS; CDR2 reads FQNEAQ. This CDR3 contains 16 residues. Trimming cost V 5 bases and J 4 bases; bases outside gene matches: 10. The chain's CDR3 is CASSHSGQTFNEKLFF. DNA of the CDR3: TGTGCCAGCAGCCACTCGGGACAGACCTTTAATGAAAAACTGTTTTTT.

This clonotype was seen more than once but under ten times. The chain couples TRBV7-3 to TRBJ2-7; D is ambiguous. This CDR3 is built from 14 residues. CDR1 SGHTA and CDR2 FQGTGA come from the germline V gene. V was clipped by 5 bases and J by 1 base, with 12 bases between them. The CDR3 DNA follows: TGTGCCAGCAGCCCCACTTTAAGTTCCTACGAGCAGTACTTC. Protein product: CASSPTLSSYEQYF.

The V call is TRBV9, the J call TRBJ1-2; D is perhaps TRBD1 (5 bases). The CDR3 sequence is 12 residues long. Per germline, CDR1 SGDLS and CDR2 YYNGEE. The ends were cut back, 2 bases at V and 5 bases at J, with 7 bases in the middle. The DNA for the CDR3 is TGTGCCAGCAGCGTGGCAGGGTATGGCTACACCTTC. It translates to CASSVAGYGYTF.

The V call is TRBV25-1, the J call TRBJ2-6; the D is unclear. Trimming shortened V by 7 bases and J by 2 bases, and 6 bases separated the two germline ends. This CDR3 has 13 amino acids. Germline CDR1 reads MGHDK; CDR2 reads SYGVNS. The CDR3 nucleotides are TGTGCCAGCATCGAGGCTGGGGCCAACGTCCTGACTTTC. Its translation: CASIEAGANVLTF.

This clonotype came up a few times. The chain employs TRBV12-3 or TRBV12-4 and TRBJ1-2; 7 nucleotides match TRBD1. The J segment lost 4 bases and the V segment lost 5 bases, leaving 4 bases of the junction unmatched. There are 13 residues in the CDR3. CDR3 residues: CASSTGARYGYTF. CDR3 DNA: TGTGCCAGCAGTACAGGGGCCCGCTATGGCTACACCTTC.

Many counts were recorded for this clonotype. The rearrangement uses TRBV7-2 and TRBJ1-5, with D hard to call. The germline V gene encodes CDR1 SGHTA and CDR2 FQGNSA. V lost 8 bases and J lost 8, with 19 bases in between. CDR3 length: 14 residues. The CDR3 loop reads CASSALGPAKPQHF. The CDR3 DNA reads TGTGCCAGCTCTGCTCTTGGGCCCGCTAAGCCCCAGCATTTT.

This clonotype was seen a few times. This chain connects TRBV19 to TRBJ1-2; D gene uncertain. Germline V lookup: CDR1 LNHDA, CDR2 SQIVND (reference sequence). CDR3 size: 15 residues. Here the CDR3 DNA reads TGTGCTTCTACTCAGGCGGTTGGGAAGCGGTATGGCTACACCTTC. Its protein product is CASTQAVGKRYGYTF. Combining the CDR3 with reference TRBV19 and TRBJ1-2 gives the whole variable domain DGGITQSPKYLFRKEGQNVTLSCEQNLNHDAMYWYRQDPGQGLRLIYYSQIVNDFQKGDIAEGYSVSREKKESFPLTVTSAQKNPTAFYLCASTQAVGKRYGYTFGSGTRLTVV.

In its sample, this clonotype was seen a few times. This sequence joins TRBV7-2 and TRBJ2-2; TRBD1 matches 8 bases. V lost 5 bases to trimming and J lost 5 bases; unmatched junction nucleotides: 7. This CDR3 contains 15 residues. Germline lookup yields CDR1 SGHTA and CDR2 FQGNSA. DNA for the CDR3: TGTGCCAGCAGCACGTACGGACAGGGAACCGGGGAGCTGTTTTTT. Its translation is CASSTYGQGTGELFF.

This clonotype showed up just a few times. The rearrangement uses TRBV12-3 or TRBV12-4 and TRBJ2-2; TRBD1 matches 10 bases. The CDR3 is made up of 16 amino acids. V lost 5 bases and J lost 7; bases outside the gene matches: 10. The CDR3: CASSPNRDRGNGELFF. The CDR3 nucleotides read TGTGCCAGCAGTCCGAACCGGGACAGGGGAAACGGGGAGCTGTTTTTT.

This clonotype was observed a handful of times. The chain joins TRBV6-1 to TRBJ2-5, with D perhaps matching TRBD2 (5 bases). This CDR3 is built from 14 residues. The V and J ends lost 1 base and 5 bases respectively, with 11 bases between them. The germline V gene encodes CDR1 MNHNS and CDR2 SASEGT. DNA of the CDR3: TGTGCCAGCAGTGAAGGTGGTAGCGTCGAGACCCAGTACTTC. Translated, it gives CASSEGGSVETQYF.

This clonotype has a handful of counts. The chain combines TRBV11-1 with TRBJ1-1; tentatively, D is TRBD1 (6 bases). This CDR3 comprises 15 residues. Germline assignment: CDR1 SGHAT and CDR2 FQDESV (reference sequence). V was pared by 0 bases and J by 5 bases, with 13 bases between. This CDR3 is CASSLASRGGTEAFF. CDR3 DNA: TGTGCCAGCAGCTTAGCGAGCAGGGGAGGGACTGAAGCTTTCTTT.

The sample holds a few counts of this clonotype. CDR3 sequence reads: CASRRQSVEKLFF. CDR3 coding DNA: TGTGCCAGTAGAAGACAGTCGGTTGAAAAACTGTTTTTT. The chain has TRBV19 and TRBJ1-4; possible D gene TRBD1, 5 bases. The CDR3 sequence is 13 residues long. V was clipped by 6 bases and J by 7 bases, with 12 bases between them. CDR1 and CDR2 from the germline V gene are LNHDA and SQIVND (reference sequence).

The chain couples TRBV6-5 to TRBJ2-1, with D tentatively TRBD2 (5 bases). The CDR3 sequence is 16 residues long. From germline, CDR1 is MNHEY and CDR2 SVGAGI. The V end was cut by 6 bases, the J end by 7 bases, with 22 bases between. This chain's CDR3 is CASRLSRGPTRNEQFF. CDR3 in DNA: TGTGCCAGCAGGCTTAGCCGGGGTCCTACGAGGAATGAGCAGTTCTTC.

This clonotype was seen more than once but under ten times. The chain has TRBV27 and TRBJ2-3; D unresolved. CDR1 is MNHEY and CDR2 is SMNVEV in the germline V gene (reference sequence). The CDR3 has 13 amino acids. V lost 4 bases and J 0 bases, leaving 5 bases between the germline ends. The CDR3 sequence is CASSYVSTDTQYF. The CDR3, as DNA: TGTGCCAGCAGTTATGTGAGCACAGATACGCAGTATTTT.

This clonotype was seen a few times. The chain uses TRBV7-8 and TRBJ1-1; possible D gene TRBD1, 6 bases. The germline V gene has CDR1 SGHVS and CDR2 FQNEAQ. V was trimmed by 4 bases and J by 8 bases, leaving 20 bases between them. The length of the CDR3 is 15 residues. CDR3 coding DNA: TGTGCCAGCAGCTGGGGGGGCAGACTGAACGTGGAAGCTTTCTTT. Protein: CASSWGGRLNVEAFF.

The V and J genes are TRBV20-1 and TRBJ2-5, with 8 bases fitting TRBD2. Trimming took 2 bases from V and 5 from J; bases not matched to a gene: 7. The CDR3 is 14 residues long. Germline V CDR1 and CDR2: DFQATT, SNEGSKA (reference sequence). The CDR3 is CSARPGLEVETQYF. The CDR3 nucleotides are TGCAGTGCTAGACCGGGACTAGAAGTCGAGACCCAGTACTTC.

In this sample, this clonotype turned up a few times. J is TRBJ2-1 and V is TRBV2; no firm D call. This CDR3 is built from 14 residues. The germline gives CDR1 SNHLY, CDR2 FYNNEI. Trimming removed 2 bases at V and 4 bases at J, with 9 bases between. In nucleotides, the CDR3 is TGTGCCAGCAGTGAAAGAGACGGGTACAATGAGCAGTTCTTC. This codes for CASSERDGYNEQFF.

In this sample, this clonotype turned up a few times. This chain joins TRBV12-3 or TRBV12-4 and TRBJ2-4; tentative D call: TRBD1 (7 bases). The CDR3 contains 16 residues. The V gene lost 7 bases and the J gene lost 0 bases, with 16 bases spanning the gap. The CDR3 DNA sequence: TGTGCCAGCATGAGACAGGGAGGTCTAGCCAAAAACATTCAGTACTTC. Protein sequence: CASMRQGGLAKNIQYF.